Listed here are 24 T cell receptor delta chains from one sample, sequenced in a study of γδ T cells in repeated Plasmodium falciparum infection. TCRdb called clones from the multiplex PCR reads again using CATT. The sample yields tens of thousands of delta-chain clones, 0.98% seen once. Vgamma9/Vdelta2+ and Vdelta2-negative gammadelta T cells were flow-sorted from PBMC for bulk sequencing. The sample comprised gamma-delta T cells from blood. These receptors originate from a pool of human donors (malaria-infected and uninfected, not separated).

This clone was detected a few times. The TCRdb protein, from a much larger clone, departs from this DNA's translation at residue 12, likely by read error; the protein shown derives from the DNA. This sequence joins TRDV1 and TRDJ1; D possibly uses TRDD2 or TRDD3 (5 bases each). Germline V CDR1 and CDR2: TSWWSYY, QGS. The CDR3 covers 21 residues. V was shortened by 4 bases and J by 5 bases, with 35 bases between the two germline ends. CDR3 DNA sequence: TGTGCTCTTGGGGGCGCCTCTTCTTCCCTACTGGAGGATTTTTCCGAGGATAAACTCATCTTT. It yields the protein CALGGASSSLLEDFSEDKLIF.

This clone was detected only a few times. A read error likely explains why the TCRdb protein, taken from a much larger clone, differs from this DNA's translation at residues 4 and 5; the protein shown is translated from the DNA. The chain recombines TRDV2 with TRDJ1; 7 bases fit TRDD3. In germline, CDR1 is GEAIGNYY, CDR2 EKD. V shed 5 bases and J 3 bases; nucleotides not matched to a gene: 20. The CDR3 covers 18 residues. The CDR3 DNA follows: TGTGCCTGTGGCGCCGTGGGTACCTGGGGGGACGGGGCCGATAAACTCATCTTT. Its translation: CACGAVGTWGDGADKLIF.

This clone was observed a handful of times. With a far larger clone one base away, a read error is the likely cause. The sample carries other DNA sequences with the same CDR3. The gene calls are TRDV1 and TRDJ1; 10 bases map to TRDD3. TCRdb lists no J gene, so it was determined here by aligning the DNA to germline. The germline gives CDR1 TSWWSYY, CDR2 QGS. This CDR3 comprises 24 residues. The CDR3: CALVPAGGYWGIHPAGPYTDKLIF. The CDR3 DNA follows: TGTGCCCTTGTTCCCGCCGGGGGTTACTGGGGGATCCATCCGGCCGGGCCGTACACCGATAAACTCATCTTT.

This clone was found many times. TCRdb shows a much larger clone's protein in place of this DNA's translation, and the two differ at residue 4, likely through a read error; the protein shown is translated from the DNA. The chain employs TRDV2 and TRDJ1; TRDD3 matches 8 bases. The J gene was not available in TCRdb and was assigned here by matching the DNA to germline segments. This CDR3 comprises 14 residues. Germline V gene lookup returns CDR1 GEAIGNYY and CDR2 EKD. The CDR3 DNA is TGTGCCTGTGGCACCGGGGGATATCGAGGGCAACTCATCTTT. It translates to CACGTGGYRGQLIF.

Comment on this clone: The protein held in TCRdb is that of a much larger clone and does not match this DNA's translation at residue 8, likely because of a read error; the protein shown is translated from the DNA. The rearrangement joins TRDV2 to TRDJ1; D gene ambiguous. No J gene is reported in TCRdb; it was inferred here by comparing the DNA with germline. The CDR3 runs to 17 residues. The ends were cut back, 0 bases at V and 0 bases at J, with 16 bases in the middle. The germline gives CDR1 GEAIGNYY, CDR2 EKD. CDR3: CACDTPWEEPDTDKLIF. Written as DNA, the CDR3 is TGTGCCTGTGACACCCCTTGGGAGGAGCCTGACACCGATAAACTCATCTTT.

In this sample, this clone turned up a few times. Since a far larger clone is one base different, this is likely a read error. Other DNA variants within this sample encode the same CDR3. CDR3 loop: CALGELTGGTDKLIF. CDR3 nucleotides: TGTGCTCTTGGGGAACTTACCGGGGGTACCGATAAACTCATCTTC. A V gene of TRDV1 was called, but no J gene was assigned; the table's TRDD3 call for D was not verified on the DNA. The CDR3 totals 15 residues. Germline CDR1 reads TSWWSYY; CDR2 reads QGS.

Notes on this clone: TCRdb lists the protein of a much larger clone for this DNA, which differs at residue 18, so this is likely a read error; the protein given here is translated from the DNA itself. CDR3 nucleotide sequence: TGTGCTCTTGGGGAACTTACCCCCCGTAAGTTCAGTAAGGATCCTCTTCCCGGTAAACTCATCTTT. Translation: CALGELTPRKFSKDPLPGKLIF. The gene calls are TRDV1 and TRDJ1; D may be TRDD2 (5 bases). Since TCRdb gives no J gene, matching the DNA to germline was used here to assign it. The germline V gene encodes CDR1 TSWWSYY and CDR2 QGS. Trimming stripped 0 bases from V and 7 bases from J, with 36 bases between. This CDR3 contains 22 residues.

This clone has only a few counts. TCRdb's listed protein matches a much larger clone and diverges from this DNA's translation at residue 18, likely through a read error; the protein shown comes from the DNA. The chain uses TRDV1 and TRDJ1; 12 bases map to TRDD3. The J gene was missing in TCRdb and was found by matching the end of the DNA to germline. J gave up 1 base and V 5 bases, and 29 bases lay outside the gene matches. Germline V gene lookup returns CDR1 TSWWSYY and CDR2 QGS. The CDR3 consists of 24 residues. CDR3 residues: CALGPPPPSSTSYWGIHCTDKLIF. Written as DNA, the CDR3 is TGTGCTCTTGGGCCACCCCCTCCTTCCTCCACCTCCTACTGGGGGATACACTGCACCGATAAACTCATCTTT.

This clone has more than one count but fewer than ten. Translating this DNA gives a protein that differs at residue 10 from the TCRdb one, which belongs to a much larger clone; a read error is likely, and the protein shown is this translation. The J gene is TRDJ3, the V gene TRDV2, with unresolved D. The J gene was not available in TCRdb and was assigned here by matching the DNA to germline segments. The CDR3 consists of 18 residues. Germline loops: CDR1 GEAIGNYY, CDR2 EKD. Trimming cost V 1 base and J 3 bases, with 15 bases left between them. The CDR3 DNA follows: TGTGCCTGTGACACGGGTACTGCAAGCTTCTGGGACACCCGACAGATGTTTTTC. This translates into CACDTGTASFWDTRQMFF.

This clone was recorded at least ten times. A single base is all that separates this from a far larger clone, so a read error is likely. The sample holds other DNA sequences that translate to the same CDR3. V is TRDV2 and J is TRDJ2; weak D call: TRDD3 (5 bases). V lost 0 bases, J lost 4 bases, and 11 bases lay in between. The germline V gene has CDR1 GEAIGNYY and CDR2 EKD. This CDR3 comprises 15 residues. The CDR3 sequence: CACDTVGGRTAQLFF. Here the CDR3 DNA reads TGTGCCTGTGACACCGTAGGGGGGCGGACAGCACAACTCTTCTTT.

This clone was picked up a small number of times. With only one base between it and a far larger clone, this is likely a read error. The sample contains more than one DNA sequence encoding this CDR3. In DNA, the CDR3 is TGTGCCTGTGACCCAGGCGCCCTTACTGGGGGATACCCGAGGCCTTACACCGATAAACTCATCTTT. This sequence encodes CACDPGALTGGYPRPYTDKLIF. V usage is TRDV2 and J usage is TRDJ1, with 12 bases matching TRDD3. The J gene was missing in TCRdb and was found by matching the end of the DNA to germline. Germline V CDR1 and CDR2: GEAIGNYY, EKD. With 3 bases clipped from V and 0 bases from J, the junction kept 22 bases outside the gene matches. CDR3 length: 22 amino acids.

This clone was recorded at least ten times. The V gene is TRDV2, the J gene TRDJ1; 13 nucleotides align to TRDD3. CDR3 length: 16 amino acids. Germline trimming cut 3 bases from V and 0 bases from J; bases unmatched to any gene: 3. In germline, CDR1 is GEAIGNYY, CDR2 EKD. The DNA for the CDR3 is TGTGCCTGTGACCGACTGGGGGATACGTACACCGATAAACTCATCTTT. It translates to CACDRLGDTYTDKLIF.

This clone was detected a few times. A read error may explain this, as a much larger clone is one base away. The rearrangement links TRDV1 to TRDJ1; D remains unclear. The J gene, left out of TCRdb, was set here by checking the DNA against germline. This CDR3 is built from 17 residues. The germline V gene has CDR1 TSWWSYY and CDR2 QGS. CDR3 nucleotide sequence: TGTGCCATTTTAAAGGTGCCTCCGTGCTCAGTGGGCCATAAACTCATCTTT. Translation gives CAILKVPPCSVGHKLIF.

This clone was seen repeatedly, ten times or more. A read error is the likely source, as a far larger clone sits one nucleotide away. The same CDR3 also results from other DNA sequences found in this sample. The chain links TRDV1 to TRDJ2, with TRDD3 matching 11 bases. The J gene is not listed in TCRdb, so it was assigned here from a DNA match to germline. In germline, CDR1 is TSWWSYY, CDR2 QGS. The CDR3 totals 19 residues. Trimming removed 3 bases from V and 5 bases from J; junction bases left unmatched: 14. In DNA, the CDR3 is TGTGCTCTTGGGGATTATTCCTTCTGGGGGATACCGACTACAGCACAACTCTTCTTT. Amino acid sequence: CALGDYSFWGIPTTAQLFF.

As regards this clone: TCRdb records a much larger clone's protein for this DNA, with a difference at residue 11 that likely arises from a read error; the protein given is the translation of the DNA. This rearrangement joins TRDV1 to TRDJ1, with D possibly being TRDD2 or TRDD3 (5 bases each). The V end lost 2 bases, the J end lost 0 bases, and 19 bases lay between the germline ends. This CDR3 has 18 amino acids. CDR1 and CDR2 (germline): TSWWSYY, QGS. Here the CDR3 reads CALGEYTYVWGYTDKLIF. Written as DNA, the CDR3 is TGTGCTCTTGGGGAATACACCTACGTTTGGGGTTACACCGATAAACTCATCTTT.

This clone showed up many times. A read error is the likely source, as a far larger clone sits one nucleotide away. Different DNA sequences within this sample yield the same CDR3. The CDR3 is CAYLPSYKGINIVYTDKLIF. In DNA, the CDR3 is TGTGCTTATCTACCTTCCTACAAGGGAATAAATATTGTCTACACCGATAAACTCATCTTT. The chain uses TRAV38-2/DV8 and TRDJ1; TRDD2 matches 9 bases. CDR1 and CDR2 from the germline V gene are TSESDYY and QEAYKQQN. Trimming cost V 7 bases and J 0 bases; bases outside gene matches: 22. The CDR3 is 20 amino acids.

This clone was found many times. A far larger clone is one nucleotide away, so this likely arose from a read error. This sample includes further DNA sequences coding for the same CDR3. The CDR3 here is CALGDSYREHHSGGRDIPYTDKLIF. CDR3 coding DNA: TGTGCTCTTGGGGATTCTTACAGGGAGCACCACTCTGGGGGCCGCGACATCCCGTACACCGATAAACTCATCTTT. V gene TRDV1 combines with J gene TRDJ1; 7 bases are a match to TRDD3. Per germline, CDR1 TSWWSYY and CDR2 QGS. This CDR3 is built from 25 residues. The junction had 34 bases not matched to a gene; V was cut back by 3 bases and J by 0 bases.

As regards this clone: This DNA's translation differs at residue 6 from TCRdb's protein, which comes from a much larger clone; a read error is likely, and the protein shown is translated from the DNA. V gene TRDV1 combines with J gene TRDJ1; 11 nucleotides line up with TRDD3. TCRdb records no J gene; here it was assigned by comparing the DNA to germline. The CDR3 consists of 25 residues. Germline-derived CDR1 and CDR2 are TSWWSYY and QGS. V lost 1 base, J lost 4 bases, and 32 bases stayed unmatched. The CDR3, as DNA: TGTGCTCTTGGGGAACGGAAAAATCTCGCCTTGCCTTATTTACTGGGGGATATGGTGGACGATAAACTCATCTTT. This translates into CALGERKNLALPYLLGDMVDDKLIF.

Concerning this clone itself: The protein TCRdb lists belongs to a much larger clone and differs from this DNA's translation at residue 11, which points to a read error; the protein shown is made from the DNA. This rearrangement joins TRDV1 to TRDJ1, with D unclear. In the absence of a J gene in TCRdb, the DNA was matched to germline to assign it here. In germline, CDR1 is TSWWSYY, CDR2 QGS. Trimming pared 5 bases from V and 3 bases from J, leaving 19 bases between. The CDR3 spans 16 residues. CDR3 sequence reads: CALGSPEGRWADKLIF. The CDR3 region has the DNA TGTGCTCTTGGGTCCCCCGAGGGAAGGTGGGCCGATAAACTCATCTTT.

This clone was counted ten times or more. A far larger clone is one nucleotide away, so this likely arose from a read error. Other nucleotide sequences from this sample produce the same CDR3. Here the CDR3 DNA reads TGTGCTCTTGGGGAATTAGGGCCTCCTACGATTAGCTGGGGGATACGGGGGCCTTCTTACACCGATAAGCTCATCTTT. This translates into CALGELGPPTISWGIRGPSYTDKLIF. This rearrangement joins TRDV1 to TRDJ1; 12 bases fit TRDD3. CDR1 and CDR2 (germline): TSWWSYY, QGS. This CDR3 spans 26 amino acids.

This clone was observed many times. This DNA's translation differs at residue 6 from TCRdb's protein, which comes from a much larger clone; a read error is likely, and the protein shown is translated from the DNA. This chain links TRDV2 with TRDJ1; 11 nucleotides line up with TRDD3. Since TCRdb gives no J gene, matching the DNA to germline was used here to assign it. Germline loops: CDR1 GEAIGNYY, CDR2 EKD. The J segment lost 9 bases and the V segment lost 8 bases, leaving 19 bases of the junction unmatched. CDR3 size: 16 residues. The CDR3 is CASPLSVLGDILELIF. CDR3 sequence (DNA): TGTGCCTCTCCCCTCAGCGTACTGGGGGATATATTGGAACTCATCTTT.

In its sample, this clone was seen many times. Only one base separates this from a far larger clonotype, so it likely reflects a read error. The same CDR3 arises from other DNA sequences in this sample as well. The CDR3 DNA sequence: TGTGCCTGTGACCCCGTCGGTCTGGGGGACACATCCGATAAACTCATCTTT. As protein: CACDPVGLGDTSDKLIF. The rearrangement uses TRDV2 and TRDJ1, with TRDD3 matching 8 bases. TCRdb carries no J gene annotation; the J gene was assigned here by matching the DNA with germline. This CDR3 is built from 17 residues. V shed 3 bases, J shed 3 bases, and the junction held 14 bases outside the gene matches. The germline V gene encodes CDR1 GEAIGNYY and CDR2 EKD.

Of note for this clone: TCRdb's entry gives the protein of a much larger clone, which mismatches this DNA's translation at residue 13, likely from a read error; the protein reported here is translated from the DNA. The chain is built from TRDV2 and TRDJ1, with a possible D match to TRDD3 (6 bases). No J gene was available from TCRdb, and it was assigned here by a germline match of the DNA. The CDR3 runs 18 residues. Deletions cut 0 bases from V and 3 bases from J, with 22 bases between. CDR1 and CDR2 from the germline V gene are GEAIGNYY and EKD. CDR3 DNA sequence: TGTGCCTGTGACACCGTCCGGGGGACCCCCCTGTACGCCGATAAACTCATCTTT. Protein sequence: CACDTVRGTPLYADKLIF.

As for this clone: The TCRdb protein, from a much larger clone, departs from this DNA's translation at residue 12, likely by read error; the protein shown derives from the DNA. The V gene is TRDV2, the J gene TRDJ1, with D perhaps TRDD3 (6 bases). Assignment of the J gene here rests on matching the DNA to germline, because TCRdb gives none. With 0 bases removed from V and 10 bases from J, the gap between germline ends came to 20 bases. The V gene's germline CDR1 is GEAIGNYY and CDR2 EKD. The CDR3 extends over 15 amino acids. The CDR3 region is CACDTLIQDTSRLIF. CDR3 nucleotides: TGTGCCTGTGACACCTTGATCCAGGATACATCTCGACTCATCTTT.